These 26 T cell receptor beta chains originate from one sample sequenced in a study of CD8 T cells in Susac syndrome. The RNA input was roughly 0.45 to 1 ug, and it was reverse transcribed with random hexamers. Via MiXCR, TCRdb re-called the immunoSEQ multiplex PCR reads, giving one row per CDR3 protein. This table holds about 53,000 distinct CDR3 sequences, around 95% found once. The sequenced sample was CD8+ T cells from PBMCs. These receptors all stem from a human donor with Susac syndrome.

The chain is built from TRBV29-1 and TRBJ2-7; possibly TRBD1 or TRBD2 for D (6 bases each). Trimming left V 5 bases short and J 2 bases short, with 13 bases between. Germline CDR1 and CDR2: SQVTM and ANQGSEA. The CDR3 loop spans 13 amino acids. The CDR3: CSVTGAVPYEQYF. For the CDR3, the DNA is TGCAGCGTTACGGGGGCCGTCCCCTACGAGCAGTACTTC.

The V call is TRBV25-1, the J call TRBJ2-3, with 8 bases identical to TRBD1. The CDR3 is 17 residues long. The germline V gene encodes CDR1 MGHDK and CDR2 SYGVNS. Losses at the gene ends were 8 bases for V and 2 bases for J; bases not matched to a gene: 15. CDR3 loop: CASREAGQGRITDTQYF. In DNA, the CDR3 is TGTGCCAGCCGCGAAGCCGGACAGGGTCGAATCACAGATACGCAGTATTTT.

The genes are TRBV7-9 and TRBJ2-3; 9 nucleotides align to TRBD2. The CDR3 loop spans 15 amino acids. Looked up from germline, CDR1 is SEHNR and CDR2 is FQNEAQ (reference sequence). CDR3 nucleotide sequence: TGTGCTTCTTCCCGAGCGGGGGGCATGGCAGATACGCAGTATTTT. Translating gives CASSRAGGMADTQYF.

The CDR3 DNA is TGCAGCGTAGGGGTCACTGAAGCTTTCTTT. Translated: CSVGVTEAFF. The V and J genes are TRBV29-1 and TRBJ1-1; D is possibly TRBD1 (5 bases). Per the germline V gene, CDR1 is SQVTM and CDR2 is ANQGSEA. This CDR3 is 10 amino acids long. Trimming pared 6 bases from V and 4 bases from J, leaving 6 bases between.

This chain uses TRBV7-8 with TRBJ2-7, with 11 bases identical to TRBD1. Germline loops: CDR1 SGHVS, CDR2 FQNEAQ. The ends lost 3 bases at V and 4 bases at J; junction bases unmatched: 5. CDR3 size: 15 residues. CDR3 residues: CASSFPGQGGYEQYF. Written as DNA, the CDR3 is TGTGCCAGCAGCTTCCCGGGACAGGGGGGGTACGAGCAGTACTTC. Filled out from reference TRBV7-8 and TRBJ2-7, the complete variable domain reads GAGVSQSPRYKVAKRGQDVALRCDPISGHVSLFWYQQALGQGPEFLTYFQNEAQLDKSGLPSDRFFAERPEGSVSTLKIQRTQQEDSAVYLCASSFPGQGGYEQYFGPGTRLTVT.

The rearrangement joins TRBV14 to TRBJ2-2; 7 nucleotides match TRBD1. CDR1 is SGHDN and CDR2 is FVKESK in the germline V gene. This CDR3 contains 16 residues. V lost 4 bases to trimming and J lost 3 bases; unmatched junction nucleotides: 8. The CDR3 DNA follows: TGTGCCAGCAGCCCTCTGGACAGGCGATACACCGGGGAGCTGTTTTTT. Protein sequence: CASSPLDRRYTGELFF.

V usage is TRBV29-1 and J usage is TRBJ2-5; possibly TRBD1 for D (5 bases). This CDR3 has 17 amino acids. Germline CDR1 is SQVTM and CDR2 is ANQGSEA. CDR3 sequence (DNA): TGCAACCAGGAACCCAGGGCCCACCCCAGATACCAAGAGACCCAGTACTTC. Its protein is CNQEPRAHPRYQETQYF.

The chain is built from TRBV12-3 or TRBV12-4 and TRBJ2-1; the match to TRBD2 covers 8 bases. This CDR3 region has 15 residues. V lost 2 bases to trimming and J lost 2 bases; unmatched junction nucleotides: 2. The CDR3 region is CASSLSGGTYNEQFF. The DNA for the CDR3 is TGTGCCAGCAGTTTAAGCGGGGGAACCTACAATGAGCAGTTCTTC.

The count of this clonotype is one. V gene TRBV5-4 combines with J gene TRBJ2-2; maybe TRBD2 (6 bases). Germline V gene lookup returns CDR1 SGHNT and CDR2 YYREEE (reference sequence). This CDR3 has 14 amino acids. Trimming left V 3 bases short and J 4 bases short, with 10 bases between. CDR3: CASSSGESTGELFF. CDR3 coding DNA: TGTGCCAGCAGCTCGGGGGAATCCACCGGGGAGCTGTTTTTT.

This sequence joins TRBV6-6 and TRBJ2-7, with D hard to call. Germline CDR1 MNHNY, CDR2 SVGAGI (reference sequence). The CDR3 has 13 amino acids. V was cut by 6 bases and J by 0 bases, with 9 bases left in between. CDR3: CASSPRSSYEQYF. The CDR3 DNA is TGTGCCAGCAGCCCCCGGTCCTCCTACGAGCAGTACTTC.

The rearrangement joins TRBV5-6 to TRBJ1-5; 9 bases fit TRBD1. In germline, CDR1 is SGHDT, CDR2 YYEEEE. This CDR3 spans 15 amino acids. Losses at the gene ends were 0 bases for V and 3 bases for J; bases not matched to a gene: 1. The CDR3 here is CASSLGTGVNQPQHF. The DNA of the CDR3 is TGTGCCAGCAGCTTGGGGACAGGGGTCAATCAGCCCCAGCATTTT. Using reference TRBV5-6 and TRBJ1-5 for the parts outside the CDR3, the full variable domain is DAGVTQSPTHLIKTRGQQVTLRCSPKSGHDTVSWYQQALGQGPQFIFQYYEEEERQRGNFPDRFSGHQFPNYSSELNVNALLLGDSALYLCASSLGTGVNQPQHFGDGTRLSIL.

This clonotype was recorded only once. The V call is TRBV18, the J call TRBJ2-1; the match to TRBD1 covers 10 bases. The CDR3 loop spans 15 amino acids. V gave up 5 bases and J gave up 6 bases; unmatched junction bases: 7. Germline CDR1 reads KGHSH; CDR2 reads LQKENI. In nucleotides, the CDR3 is TGTGCCAGCTCAGGGACCGGGACAGGGGTCAATGAGCAGTTCTTC. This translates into CASSGTGTGVNEQFF.

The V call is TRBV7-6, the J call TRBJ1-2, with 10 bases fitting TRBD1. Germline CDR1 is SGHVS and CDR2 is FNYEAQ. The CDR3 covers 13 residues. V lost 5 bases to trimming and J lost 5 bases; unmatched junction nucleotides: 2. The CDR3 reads CASSPGQGYGYTF. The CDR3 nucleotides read TGTGCCAGCAGCCCGGGACAGGGGTATGGCTACACCTTC.

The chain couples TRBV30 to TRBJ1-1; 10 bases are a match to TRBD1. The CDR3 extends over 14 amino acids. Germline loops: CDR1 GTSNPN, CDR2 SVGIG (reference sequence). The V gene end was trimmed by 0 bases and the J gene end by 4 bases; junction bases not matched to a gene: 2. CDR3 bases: TGTGCCTGGAGTGTGGGGACAGGGGTCACTGAAGCTTTCTTT. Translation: CAWSVGTGVTEAFF.

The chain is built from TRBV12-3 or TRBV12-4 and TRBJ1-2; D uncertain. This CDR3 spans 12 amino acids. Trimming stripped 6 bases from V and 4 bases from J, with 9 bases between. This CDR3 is CASSPEGYGYTF. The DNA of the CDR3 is TGTGCCAGCAGCCCAGAGGGCTATGGCTACACCTTC.

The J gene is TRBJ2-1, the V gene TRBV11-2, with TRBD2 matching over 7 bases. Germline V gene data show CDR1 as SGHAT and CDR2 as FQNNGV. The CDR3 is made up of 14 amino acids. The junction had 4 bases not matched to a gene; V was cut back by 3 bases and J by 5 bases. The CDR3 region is CASSFRAGHNEQFF. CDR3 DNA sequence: TGTGCCAGCAGCTTCAGAGCGGGGCACAATGAGCAGTTCTTC. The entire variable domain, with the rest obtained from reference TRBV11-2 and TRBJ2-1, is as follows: EAGVAQSPRYKIIEKRQSVAFWCNPISGHATLYWYQQILGQGPKLLIQFQNNGVVDDSQLPKDRFSAERLKGVDSTLKIQPAKLEDSAVYLCASSFRAGHNEQFFGPGTRLTVL.

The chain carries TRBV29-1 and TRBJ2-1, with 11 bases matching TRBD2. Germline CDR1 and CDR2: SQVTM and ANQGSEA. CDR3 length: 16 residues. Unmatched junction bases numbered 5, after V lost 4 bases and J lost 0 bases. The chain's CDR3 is CSVVGTSGRSYNEQFF. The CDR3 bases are TGCAGCGTTGTGGGGACTAGCGGTCGCTCCTACAATGAGCAGTTCTTC.

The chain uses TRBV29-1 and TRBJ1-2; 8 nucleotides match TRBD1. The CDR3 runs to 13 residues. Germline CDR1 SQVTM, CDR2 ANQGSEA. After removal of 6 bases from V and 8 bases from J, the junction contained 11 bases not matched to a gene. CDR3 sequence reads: CSVRPTGVEGYTF. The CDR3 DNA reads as TGCAGCGTCAGACCGACAGGGGTGGAGGGCTACACCTTC.

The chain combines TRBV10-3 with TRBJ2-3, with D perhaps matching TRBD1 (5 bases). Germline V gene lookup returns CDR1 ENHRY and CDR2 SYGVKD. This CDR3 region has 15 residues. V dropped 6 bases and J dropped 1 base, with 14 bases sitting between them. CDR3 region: CAIRADSTGTDTQYF. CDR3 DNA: TGTGCCATCAGGGCCGACAGTACAGGCACAGATACGCAGTATTTT.

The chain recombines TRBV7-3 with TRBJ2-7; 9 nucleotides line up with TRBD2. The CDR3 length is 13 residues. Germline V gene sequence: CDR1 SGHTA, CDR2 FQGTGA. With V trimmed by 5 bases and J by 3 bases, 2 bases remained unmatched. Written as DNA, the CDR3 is TGTGCCAGCAGCCCGACTAGCGGCTACGAGCAGTACTTC. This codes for CASSPTSGYEQYF.

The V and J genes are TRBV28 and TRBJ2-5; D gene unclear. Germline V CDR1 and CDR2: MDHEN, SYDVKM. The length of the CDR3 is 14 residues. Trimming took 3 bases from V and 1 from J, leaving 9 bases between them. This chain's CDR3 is CASSLFDLQETQYF. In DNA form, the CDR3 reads TGTGCCAGCAGTTTGTTCGACCTCCAAGAGACCCAGTACTTC.

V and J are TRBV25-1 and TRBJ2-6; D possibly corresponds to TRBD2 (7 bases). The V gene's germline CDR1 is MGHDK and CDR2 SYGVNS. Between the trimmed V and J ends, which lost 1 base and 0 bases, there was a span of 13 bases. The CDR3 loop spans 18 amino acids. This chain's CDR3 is CASSESAGAPSGANVLTF. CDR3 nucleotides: TGTGCCAGCAGTGAATCGGCGGGGGCGCCCTCTGGGGCCAACGTCCTGACTTTC. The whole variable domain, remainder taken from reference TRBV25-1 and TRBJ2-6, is EADIYQTPRYLVIGTGKKITLECSQTMGHDKMYWYQQDPGMELHLIHYSYGVNSTEKGDLSSESTVSRIRTEHFPLTLESARPSHTSQYLCASSESAGAPSGANVLTFGAGSRLTVL.

CDR3: CSARDTRGTDTQYF. CDR3 coding DNA: TGCAGTGCTAGAGATACGAGGGGGACAGATACGCAGTATTTT. The chain is built from TRBV20-1 and TRBJ2-3, with TRBD1 as a possible D gene (6 bases). V was pared by 0 bases and J by 3 bases, with 10 bases between. Looked up from germline, CDR1 is DFQATT and CDR2 is SNEGSKA (reference sequence). The CDR3 is 14 amino acids.

CDR3 DNA sequence: TGTGCCAGCAGTTTTGATTGGGCGGTGGAAGCTGAAGCTTTCTTT. Protein: CASSFDWAVEAEAFF. This chain connects TRBV27 to TRBJ1-1; D not resolved. Trimming took off 3 bases at V and 6 bases at J, with 17 bases between the two ends. Germline V gives CDR1 MNHEY, CDR2 SMNVEV (reference sequence). This CDR3 has 15 residues.

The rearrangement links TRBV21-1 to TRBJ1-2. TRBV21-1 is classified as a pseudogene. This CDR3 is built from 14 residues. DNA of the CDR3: TGTGCCAGCAGCAAAGACGACCGATTCTATGGCTACACCTTC. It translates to CASSKDDRFYGYTF.

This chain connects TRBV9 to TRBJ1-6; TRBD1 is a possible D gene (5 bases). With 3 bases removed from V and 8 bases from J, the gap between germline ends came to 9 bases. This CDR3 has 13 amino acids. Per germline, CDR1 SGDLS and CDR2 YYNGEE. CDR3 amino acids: CASSEEGDSPLHF. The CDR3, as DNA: TGTGCCAGCAGCGAAGAAGGGGATTCACCCCTCCACTTT.